This section outlines one T cell receptor (beta chain) sequence together with its context. Antigen: not known. Germline lookup yields CDR1 SNHLY and CDR2 FYNNEI. V lost 4 bases and J lost 14; bases outside the gene matches: 9. The CDR3 totals 12 residues. This entry is derived from a study of OX40 agonist ivuxolimab in advanced cancers. The study's findings and limits: Among the lowest levels of clonal expansion were found in partial responders at 0.1-3.0 mg/kg.

Some clones are missing from TCRdb's copy, which holds only in-frame ones; the method was immunoSEQ multiplex PCR. The table records around 67,000 clones, about 85% of them present only once. The source material was CD4+ or CD8+ T cells sorted from blood, sampled in a trial of the OX40 agonist ivuxolimab. The source of this sequence is an adult with an advanced solid tumor such as melanoma, head and neck, liver or kidney cancer. The chain joins TRBV2 to TRBJ2-3; TRBD2 matches 7 bases. The CDR3, as DNA: TGTGCCAGCAGTGCTCTAGCGGCCTCATCGTATTTT. Translating gives CASSALAASSYF. Full variable domain (remainder filled in from reference TRBV2 and TRBJ2-3): EPEVTQTPSHQVTQMGQEVILRCVPISNHLYFYWYRQILGQKVEFLVSFYNNEISEKSEIFDDQFSVERPDGSNFTLKIRSTKLEDSAMYFCASSALAASSYFGPGTRLTVL.